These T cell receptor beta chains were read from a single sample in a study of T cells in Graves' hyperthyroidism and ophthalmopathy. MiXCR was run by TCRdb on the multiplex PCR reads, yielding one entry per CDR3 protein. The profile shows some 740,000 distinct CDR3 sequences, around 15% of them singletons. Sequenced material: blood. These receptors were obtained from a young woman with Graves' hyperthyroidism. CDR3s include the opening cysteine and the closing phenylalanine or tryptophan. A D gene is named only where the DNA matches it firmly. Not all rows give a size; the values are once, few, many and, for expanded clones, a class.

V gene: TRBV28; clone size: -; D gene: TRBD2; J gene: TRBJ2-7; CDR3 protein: CASRPLSGPFPYEQYF; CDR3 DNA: TGTGCCAGCAGACCCCTTAGCGGGCCTTTCCCCTACGAGCAGTACTTC
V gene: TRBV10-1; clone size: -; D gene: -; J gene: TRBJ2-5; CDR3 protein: CASSESNGVLEETQYF; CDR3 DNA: TGCGCCAGCAGTGAGTCGAATGGAGTACTAGAGGAGACCCAGTACTTC
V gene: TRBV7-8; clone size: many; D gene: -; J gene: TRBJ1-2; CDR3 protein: CASSSPYELNYGYTF; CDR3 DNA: TGTGCCAGCAGCTCTCCATACGAATTAAACTATGGCTACACCTTC
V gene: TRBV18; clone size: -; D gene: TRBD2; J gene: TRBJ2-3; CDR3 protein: CASSPPVAGGRTDTQYF; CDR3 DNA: TGTGCCAGCTCACCACCCGTAGCGGGAGGTCGCACAGATACGCAGTATTTT
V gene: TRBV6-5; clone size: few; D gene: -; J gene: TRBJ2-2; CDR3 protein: CASRRGGIANTGELFF; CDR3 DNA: TGTGCCAGTCGGAGAGGCGGGATAGCGAACACCGGGGAGCTGTTTTTT
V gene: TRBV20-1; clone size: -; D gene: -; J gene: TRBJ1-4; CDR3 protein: CSAPEGQINEKLFF; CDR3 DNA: TGCAGTGCACCCGAGGGGCAAATTAATGAAAAACTGTTTTTT
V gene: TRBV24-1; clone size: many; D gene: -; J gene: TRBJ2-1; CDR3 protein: CATSDSQVGHNEQFF; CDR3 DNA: TGTGCCACCAGTGATTCCCAGGTTGGACACAATGAGCAGTTCTTC
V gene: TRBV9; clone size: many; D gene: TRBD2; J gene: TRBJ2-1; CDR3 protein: CASSVSLAGVGNEQFF; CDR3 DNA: TGTGCCAGCAGCGTCTCGCTAGCGGGAGTGGGCAATGAGCAGTTCTTC
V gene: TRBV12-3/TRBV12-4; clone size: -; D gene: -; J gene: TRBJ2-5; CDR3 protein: CAGSSHRTVGEETQYF; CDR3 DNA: TGTGCCGGCAGTTCACACCGGACAGTTGGGGAAGAGACCCAGTACTTC
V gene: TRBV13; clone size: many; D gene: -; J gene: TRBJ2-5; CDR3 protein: CASSSDQKTQYF; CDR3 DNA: TGTGCCAGCAGCTCCGACCAAAAGACCCAGTACTTC
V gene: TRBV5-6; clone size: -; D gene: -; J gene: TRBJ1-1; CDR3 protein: CASSFQRDLAAFF; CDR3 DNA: TGTGCCAGCAGCTTTCAAAGGGACTTGGCAGCTTTCTTT
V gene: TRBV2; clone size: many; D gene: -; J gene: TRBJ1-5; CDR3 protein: CASSSDSNSNQPQHF; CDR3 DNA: TGTGCCAGCAGCTCCGACAGCAATAGCAATCAGCCCCAGCATTTT
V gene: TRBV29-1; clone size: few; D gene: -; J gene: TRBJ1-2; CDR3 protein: CSVSRGSYGYTF; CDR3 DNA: TGCAGCGTGAGCCGGGGTTCGTATGGCTACACCTTC
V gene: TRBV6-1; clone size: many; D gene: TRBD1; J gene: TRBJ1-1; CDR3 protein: CASSDLTGGFTEAFF; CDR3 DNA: TGTGCCAGCAGTGACCTGACAGGGGGGTTCACTGAAGCTTTCTTT
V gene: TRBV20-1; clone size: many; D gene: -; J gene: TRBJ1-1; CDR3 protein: CSARKNTEAFF; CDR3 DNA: TGCAGTGCTAGAAAAAACACTGAAGCTTTCTTT
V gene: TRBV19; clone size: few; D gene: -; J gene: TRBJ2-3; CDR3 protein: CASRDIRPGWGMDTQYF; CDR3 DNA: TGTGCCAGTAGAGATATAAGACCGGGGTGGGGGATGGATACGCAGTATTTT
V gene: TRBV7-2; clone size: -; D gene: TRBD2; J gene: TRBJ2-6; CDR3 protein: CASSLRGTSSGANVLTF; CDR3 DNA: TGTGCCAGCAGCCTAAGGGGGACTAGCTCTGGGGCCAACGTCCTGACTTTC
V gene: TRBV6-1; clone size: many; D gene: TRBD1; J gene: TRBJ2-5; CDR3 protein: CASSKGQERPQYF; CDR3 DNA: TGTGCCAGCAGTAAGGGACAGGAGAGACCTCAGTACTTC
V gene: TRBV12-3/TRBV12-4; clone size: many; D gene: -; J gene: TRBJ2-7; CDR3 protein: CASSFQVVGEQYF; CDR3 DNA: TGTGCCAGCAGTTTCCAAGTAGTAGGCGAGCAGTACTTC
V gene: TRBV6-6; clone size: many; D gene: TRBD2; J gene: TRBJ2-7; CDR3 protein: CASSYTWTSYEQYF; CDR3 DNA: TGTGCCAGCAGTTACACATGGACTAGCTACGAGCAGTACTTC
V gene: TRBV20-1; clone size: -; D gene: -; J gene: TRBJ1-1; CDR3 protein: CSASTGVWTEAFF; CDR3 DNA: TGCAGTGCTAGTACCGGGGTCTGGACTGAAGCTTTCTTT
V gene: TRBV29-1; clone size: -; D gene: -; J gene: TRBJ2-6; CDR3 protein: CSVEDLGSSGANVLTF; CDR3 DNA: TGCAGCGTTGAAGATCTAGGTAGCTCTGGGGCCAACGTCCTGACTTTC
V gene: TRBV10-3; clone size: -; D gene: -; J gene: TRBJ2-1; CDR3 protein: CAIGSREDGEQFF; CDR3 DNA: TGTGCCATCGGGTCTCGCGAAGACGGTGAGCAGTTCTTC
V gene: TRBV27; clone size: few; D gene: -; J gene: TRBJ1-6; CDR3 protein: CASSFVGFYNSPLHF; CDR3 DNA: TGTGCCAGCAGTTTCGTGGGGTTTTATAATTCACCCCTCCACTTT
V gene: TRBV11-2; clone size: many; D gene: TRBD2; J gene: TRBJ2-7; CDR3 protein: CASSPRGGSISYEQYF; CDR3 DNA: TGTGCCAGCAGTCCCCGGGGCGGGAGTATCTCCTACGAGCAGTACTTC
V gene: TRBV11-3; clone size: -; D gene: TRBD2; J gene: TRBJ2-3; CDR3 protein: CASSLAHGLAGVADTQYF; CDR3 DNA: TGTGCCAGCAGCTTAGCTCATGGACTAGCGGGAGTGGCAGATACGCAGTATTTT
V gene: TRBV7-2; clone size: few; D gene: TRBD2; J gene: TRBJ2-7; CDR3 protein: CASSLKSSGSHEQYF; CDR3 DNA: TGTGCCAGCAGCTTAAAATCTAGCGGCTCCCACGAGCAGTACTTC
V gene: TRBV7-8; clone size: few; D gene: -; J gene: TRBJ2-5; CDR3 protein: CASSSSTPGLGGEDF; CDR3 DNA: TGTGCCAGCAGCTCTAGCACTCCGGGACTCGGAGGGGAGGACTTC
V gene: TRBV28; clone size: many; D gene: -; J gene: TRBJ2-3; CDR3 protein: CASSFGSFTDTQYF; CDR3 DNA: TGTGCCAGCAGTTTTGGGTCGTTCACAGATACGCAGTATTTT
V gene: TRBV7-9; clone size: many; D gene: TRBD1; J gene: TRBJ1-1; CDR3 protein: CASTDTAGGTEAFF; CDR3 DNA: TGTGCCAGCACCGATACGGCAGGGGGCACTGAAGCTTTCTTT
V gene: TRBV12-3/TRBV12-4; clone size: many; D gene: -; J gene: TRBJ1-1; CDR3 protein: CASSPFTENTEAFF; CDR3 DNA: TGTGCCAGCAGTCCTTTCACGGAAAACACTGAAGCTTTCTTT
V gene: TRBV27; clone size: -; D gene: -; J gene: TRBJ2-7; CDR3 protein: CASSLKRDEQYF; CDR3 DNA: TGTGCCAGCAGTTTAAAAAGGGACGAGCAGTACTTC
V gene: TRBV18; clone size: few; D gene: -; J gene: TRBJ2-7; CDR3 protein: CASSPLDAPESEQYF; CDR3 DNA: TGTGCCAGCTCACCCCTCGACGCACCCGAGTCCGAGCAGTACTTC
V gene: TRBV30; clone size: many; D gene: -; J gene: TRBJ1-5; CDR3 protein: CAWSVQANNQPQHF; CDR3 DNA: TGTGCCTGGAGTGTACAGGCGAACAATCAGCCCCAGCATTTT
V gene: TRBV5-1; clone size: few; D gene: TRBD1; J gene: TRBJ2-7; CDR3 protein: CASSRDRDSYEQYF; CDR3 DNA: TGCGCCAGCAGTCGGGACAGGGACTCCTACGAGCAGTACTTC
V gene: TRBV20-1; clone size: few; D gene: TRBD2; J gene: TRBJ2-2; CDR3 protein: CSASAGGDSGELFF; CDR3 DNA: TGCAGTGCTAGTGCGGGAGGAGATTCCGGGGAGCTGTTTTTT
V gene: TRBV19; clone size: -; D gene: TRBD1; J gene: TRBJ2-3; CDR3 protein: CASTIGTGTDTQYF; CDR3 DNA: TGTGCCAGTACCATCGGGACAGGGACAGATACGCAGTATTTT
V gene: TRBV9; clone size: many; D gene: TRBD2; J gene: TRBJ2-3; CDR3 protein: CASTWTSGIGRGDTQYF; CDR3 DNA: TGTGCCAGCACGTGGACTAGCGGGATAGGTAGGGGAGATACGCAGTATTTT
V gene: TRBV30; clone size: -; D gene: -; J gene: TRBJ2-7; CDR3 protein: CAWSPRDGPYEQYF; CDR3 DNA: TGTGCCTGGAGTCCACGAGACGGCCCATACGAGCAGTACTTC
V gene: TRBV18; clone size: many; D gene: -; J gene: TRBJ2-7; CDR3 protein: CASSPGRSSEQYF; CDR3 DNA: TGTGCCAGCTCACCGGGACGGTCTAGTGAGCAGTACTTC
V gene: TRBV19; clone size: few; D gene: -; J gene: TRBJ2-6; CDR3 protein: CASSIGGDGANVLTF; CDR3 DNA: TGTGCCAGTAGTATAGGAGGGGATGGGGCCAACGTCCTGACTTTC